The T cell receptor beta chain described here comes from a study of blood T cell repertoires in COVID-19. In its sample, this clone was seen many times. Profiling relied on immunoSEQ multiplex PCR, and the TCRdb table lists in-frame clones only, not all of them. The sample contains under 250,000 clones, 80% of which appear only once. CDR1 and CDR2 (germline): SNHLY, FYNNEI. V was pared by 7 bases and J by 4 bases, with 8 bases of the junction left unmatched. This CDR3 is built from 17 residues. The rearrangement links TRBV2 to TRBJ2-1; 15 nucleotides line up with TRBD2. This TCR came from a man under 40 with acute COVID-19. Source material: PBMCs or T cells enriched from blood (not recorded which). The chain's CDR3 is CASKTGTSGGTYNEQFF. In DNA, the CDR3 is TGTGCCAGCAAAACCGGGACTAGCGGGGGGACTTACAATGAGCAGTTCTTC. Supplemented by reference TRBV2 and TRBJ2-1, the full variable domain reads EPEVTQTPSHQVTQMGQEVILRCVPISNHLYFYWYRQILGQKVEFLVSFYNNEISEKSEIFDDQFSVERPDGSNFTLKIRSTKLEDSAMYFCASKTGTSGGTYNEQFFGPGTRLTVL.